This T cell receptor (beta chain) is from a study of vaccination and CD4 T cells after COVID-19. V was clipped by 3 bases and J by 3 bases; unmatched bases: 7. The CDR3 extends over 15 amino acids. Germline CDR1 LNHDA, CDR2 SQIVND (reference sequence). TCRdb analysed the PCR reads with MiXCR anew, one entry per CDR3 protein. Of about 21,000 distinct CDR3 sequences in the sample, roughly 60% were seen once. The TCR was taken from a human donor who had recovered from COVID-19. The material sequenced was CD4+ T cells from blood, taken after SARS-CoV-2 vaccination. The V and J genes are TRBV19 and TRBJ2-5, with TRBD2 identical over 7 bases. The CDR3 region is CASSIGGGTKETQYF. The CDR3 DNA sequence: TGTGCCAGTAGTATCGGTGGGGGGACTAAAGAGACCCAGTACTTC. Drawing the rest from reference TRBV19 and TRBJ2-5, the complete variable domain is DGGITQSPKYLFRKEGQNVTLSCEQNLNHDAMYWYRQDPGQGLRLIYYSQIVNDFQKGDIAEGYSVSREKKESFPLTVTSAQKNPTAFYLCASSIGGGTKETQYFGPGTRLLVL.